The 22 T cell receptor beta chains given below trace back to one sample, sequenced in a study of blood T cell repertoires in COVID-19. Assay: immunoSEQ multiplex PCR; the TCRdb copy retains only in-frame clones and omits some. The table includes around 250,000 clones, around nine tenths detected once. Source material: PBMCs or T cells enriched from blood (not recorded which). Source of these receptors: a woman in her 30s who had recovered from COVID-19.

This chain links TRBV7-9 with TRBJ2-2; D gene ambiguous. The CDR3 sequence is 14 residues long. Germline V gene sequence: CDR1 SEHNR, CDR2 FQNEAQ (reference sequence). V gave up 7 bases and J gave up 4 bases, with 13 bases separating them. The CDR3 loop reads CASTLVSSTGELFF. As DNA, the CDR3 is TGTGCCAGCACCCTGGTATCGAGCACCGGGGAGCTGTTTTTT.

This chain links TRBV18 with TRBJ2-7, with D uncertain. The CDR3 contains 14 residues. V lost 3 bases and J lost 6, with 15 bases in between. CDR1 is KGHSH, CDR2 LQKENI, per germline. DNA for the CDR3: TGTGCCAGCTCACCTTCTCCCACCCCGGTCGAGCAGTACTTC. As protein: CASSPSPTPVEQYF.

This chain uses TRBV11-2 with TRBJ2-5; D perhaps matches TRBD1 (6 bases). CDR1 is SGHAT and CDR2 is FQNNGV in the germline V gene. V was trimmed by 1 base and J by 4 bases, leaving 13 bases between them. This CDR3 is 15 amino acids long. The CDR3 sequence: CASSLGTAPSETQYF. CDR3 coding DNA: TGTGCCAGCAGCTTAGGGACAGCCCCTTCAGAGACCCAGTACTTC.

This clone was picked up a small number of times. The chain links TRBV18 to TRBJ2-7; D is undetermined. Trimming shortened V by 2 bases and J by 2 bases, and 4 bases separated the two germline ends. CDR3 length equals 12 residues. Looked up from germline, CDR1 is KGHSH and CDR2 is LQKENI. DNA for the CDR3: TGTGCCAGCTCACCATCCACCTACGAGCAGTACTTC. Translation gives CASSPSTYEQYF.

The V gene is TRBV19, the J gene TRBJ2-6; D possibly corresponds to TRBD1 (6 bases). Germline CDR1 is LNHDA and CDR2 is SQIVND (reference sequence). The ends were cut back, 6 bases at V and 1 base at J, with 10 bases in the middle. The CDR3 totals 15 residues. CDR3 amino acids: CASSSDRSGANVLTF. Written as DNA, the CDR3 is TGTGCCAGTAGCTCAGACAGGTCTGGGGCCAACGTCCTGACTTTC.

This clone was seen only once. This chain links TRBV19 with TRBJ2-7, with D possibly being TRBD2 (6 bases). Trimming stripped 8 bases from V and 6 bases from J, with 17 bases between. Germline V lookup: CDR1 LNHDA, CDR2 SQIVND (reference sequence). The CDR3 runs to 13 residues. This chain's CDR3 is CASARDSLGEQYF. The CDR3 coding sequence is TGTGCCAGTGCTCGGGACTCCCTGGGCGAGCAGTACTTC. Full variable domain (outside the CDR3, taken from reference TRBV19 and TRBJ2-7): DGGITQSPKYLFRKEGQNVTLSCEQNLNHDAMYWYRQDPGQGLRLIYYSQIVNDFQKGDIAEGYSVSREKKESFPLTVTSAQKNPTAFYLCASARDSLGEQYFGPGTRLTVT.

The rearrangement links TRBV7-2 to TRBJ1-2, with TRBD1 matching over 9 bases. With V trimmed by 3 bases and J by 10 bases, 9 bases remained unmatched. This CDR3 comprises 14 residues. The V gene's germline CDR1 is SGHTA and CDR2 FQGNSA. The CDR3 protein is CASSLSPGQGSYTF. CDR3 nucleotides: TGTGCCAGCAGCTTGTCGCCCGGACAGGGGTCCTACACCTTC.

This chain connects TRBV7-9 to TRBJ2-2, with 7 nucleotides matching TRBD1. Looked up from germline, CDR1 is SEHNR and CDR2 is FQNEAQ (reference sequence). CDR3 size: 16 residues. The V and J ends lost 1 base and 5 bases, in that order; junction bases with no gene match: 7. CDR3 protein: CASSLENRGETGELFF. CDR3 DNA sequence: TGTGCCAGCAGCTTAGAGAACAGGGGTGAGACCGGGGAGCTGTTTTTT.

The V call is TRBV9, the J call TRBJ2-1; 7 bases are shared with TRBD2. The CDR3 is made up of 15 amino acids. V lost 3 bases, J lost 5 bases, and 8 bases stayed unmatched. Germline CDR1 reads SGDLS; CDR2 reads YYNGEE. The CDR3 sequence is CASSGGGSPNNEQFF. The CDR3 bases are TGTGCCAGCAGCGGGGGCGGGAGCCCTAACAATGAGCAGTTCTTC.

The chain is built from TRBV18 and TRBJ2-7, with 9 nucleotides matching TRBD1. The V and J ends lost 5 bases and 8 bases, in that order; junction bases with no gene match: 10. This CDR3 spans 14 amino acids. From germline, CDR1 is KGHSH and CDR2 LQKENI. The DNA of the CDR3 is TGTGCCAGCTCATCTAAGGGACAGGGCGTGCAGCAGTACTTC. This gives the protein CASSSKGQGVQQYF.

This clone was recorded once. The rearrangement uses TRBV4-3 and TRBJ1-2; D is uncertain. Germline values: CDR1 LGHNA, CDR2 YSLEER. V lost 1 base and J lost 8, with 14 bases in between. CDR3 length: 14 residues. CDR3 sequence reads: CASSQGPGSQGYTF. CDR3 in DNA: TGCGCCAGCAGCCAAGGCCCCGGGTCGCAGGGCTACACCTTC.

V gene TRBV5-5 combines with J gene TRBJ2-5; TRBD2 agrees at 12 bases. Germline V gene sequence: CDR1 SGHKS, CDR2 YYEKEE (reference sequence). The ends lost 3 bases at V and 5 bases at J; junction bases unmatched: 11. This CDR3 region has 17 residues. CDR3 DNA: TGTGCCAGCAGCTCGACTAGCGGGAGAGGTCTGGGTGAGACCCAGTACTTC. It specifies CASSSTSGRGLGETQYF.

The chain uses TRBV9 and TRBJ2-3, with 8 positions matching TRBD2. V shed 5 bases, J shed 0 bases, and the junction held 8 bases outside the gene matches. Germline CDR1 reads SGDLS; CDR2 reads YYNGEE. CDR3 length: 16 amino acids. Here the CDR3 reads CASSNSGAASTDTQYF. For the CDR3, the DNA is TGTGCCAGCAGTAATAGCGGGGCGGCAAGCACAGATACGCAGTATTTT.

This chain joins TRBV9 and TRBJ2-7, with D perhaps matching TRBD1 (6 bases). Germline CDR1 SGDLS, CDR2 YYNGEE. The CDR3 totals 18 residues. The germline V and J ends were trimmed by 0 bases and 3 bases, with 22 bases remaining between them. DNA of the CDR3: TGTGCCAGCAGCGTAGTAATCCCCCGATGCACAGGGTGCTACGAGCAGTACTTC. Protein: CASSVVIPRCTGCYEQYF.

This clone appeared once. The genes are TRBV4-3 and TRBJ1-2; 12 bases are shared with TRBD1. The CDR3 is 17 residues long. The ends lost 0 bases at V and 7 bases at J; junction bases unmatched: 9. CDR1 LGHNA and CDR2 YSLEER come from the germline V gene. The DNA for the CDR3 is TGCGCCAGCAGCCAAGAAGATCTGGGACAGGGGGCAGGTGGCTACACCTTC. Protein: CASSQEDLGQGAGGYTF.

The V call is TRBV28, the J call TRBJ1-5, with D uncertain. Trimming left V 5 bases short and J 5 bases short, with 13 bases between. The germline CDR1 and CDR2 sequences are MDHEN and SYDVKM. The CDR3 runs 14 residues. CDR3 in DNA: TGTGCCAGCAGTACATCGGGTTCAGATCAGCCCCAGCATTTT. This codes for CASSTSGSDQPQHF.

V usage is TRBV28 and J usage is TRBJ1-1; weak D call: TRBD1 (6 bases). Germline assignment: CDR1 MDHEN and CDR2 SYDVKM. V was clipped by 5 bases and J by 4 bases, with 11 bases between them. CDR3 length equals 13 residues. The CDR3 bases are TGTGCCAGCAGTAATATAGGGGGCACTGAAGCTTTCTTT. It translates to CASSNIGGTEAFF. Looking up the rest from reference TRBV28 and TRBJ1-1 gives the full variable domain: DVKVTQSSRYLVKRTGEKVFLECVQDMDHENMFWYRQDPGLGLRLIYFSYDVKMKEKGDIPEGYSVSREKKERFSLILESASTNQTSMYLCASSNIGGTEAFFGQGTRLTVV.

This chain links TRBV6-5 with TRBJ1-4, with no clear D. The V and J ends lost 8 bases and 8 bases respectively, with 12 bases between them. CDR3 length: 12 residues. Germline-derived CDR1 and CDR2 are MNHEY and SVGAGI. In nucleotides, the CDR3 is TGTGCCAGCGGGGAGTATCGGGAAAAACTGTTTTTT. This gives the protein CASGEYREKLFF.

The sample holds one count of this clone. The rearrangement joins TRBV5-6 to TRBJ1-1; D uncertain. The ends were cut back, 5 bases at V and 2 bases at J, with 4 bases in the middle. Germline CDR1 and CDR2: SGHDT and YYEEEE. This CDR3 has 11 residues. CDR3 amino acids: CASSVNTEAFF. Here the CDR3 DNA reads TGTGCCAGCAGTGTAAACACTGAAGCTTTCTTT.

V gene TRBV9 combines with J gene TRBJ2-2; D perhaps matches TRBD2 (5 bases). The germline V and J ends were trimmed by 6 bases and 3 bases, with 18 bases remaining between them. The CDR3 has 16 amino acids. Germline CDR1 SGDLS, CDR2 YYNGEE. The CDR3 DNA reads as TGTGCCAGCACGCAAACACCGAACGGGGACACCGGGGAGCTGTTTTTT. Its protein product is CASTQTPNGDTGELFF.

The V call is TRBV18, the J call TRBJ2-7, with D perhaps TRBD1 (9 bases). The CDR3 is made up of 17 amino acids. V shed 3 bases and J shed 4 bases, with 22 bases lying between them. Germline-derived CDR1 and CDR2 are KGHSH and LQKENI. The CDR3: CASSPSGGQGRSYEQYF. CDR3 nucleotide sequence: TGTGCCAGCTCACCGAGCGGGGGACAGGGCCGATCTTACGAGCAGTACTTC. The full variable domain, with the rest looked up from reference TRBV18 and TRBJ2-7, is NAGVMQNPRHLVRRRGQEARLRCSPMKGHSHVYWYRQLPEEGLKFMVYLQKENIIDESGMPKERFSAEFPKEGPSILRIQQVVRGDSAAYFCASSPSGGQGRSYEQYFGPGTRLTVT.

The chain links TRBV28 to TRBJ1-1, with 8 bases fitting TRBD1. CDR1 MDHEN and CDR2 SYDVKM come from the germline V gene. V dropped 5 bases and J dropped 5; count of bases not matched to a gene: 7. The CDR3 runs 14 residues. The CDR3 DNA reads as TGTGCCAGCAGTCGACGGACAGGGAATACTGAAGCTTTCTTT. Encoded protein: CASSRRTGNTEAFF.